This T cell receptor beta chain emerged from a study of metastatic and nonmetastatic thyroid tumors (dated by TCRdb to between 2020 and 2021). Regarding the research as a whole: For patients with malignant and with benign thyroid disease, the researchers compared repertoires between peripheral blood samples and tumor or nodule tissue samples. General findings and caveats noted by the study authors: In both blood and tumor samples, TCR beta diversity was reported to be significantly higher in malignant tumors than in benign nodules.

The germline ends are 9 bases apart after V is trimmed by 0 bases and J by 3 bases. In the germline V gene (reference sequence), CDR1 corresponds to MNHEY and CDR2 to SMNVEV. The CDR3 measures 14 amino acids from cysteine to phenylalanine. CDR3 DNA only is kept here, 42 bases in frame from base 1. The protocol used for the library was PCR. The instrument was an Illumina HiSeq 4000. The TCR beta-chain CDR3 region of each patient was profiled by high-throughput sequencing. The paper's data handling went like this. CDR3 differences across clinicopathological groups were used to build a classifier for discriminating distant-metastatic papillary thyroid cancer patients. The Shannon index was used to measure repertoire diversity, and the Morisita-Horn index was used to measure how similar tumor and blood repertoires were. TCRdb reprocessed the public reads (quality trimming at Q25 with fastp, clone calling with MiXCR) and kept in-frame beta chains. These V and J calls are TCRdb output, not the study's own analysis. Counted in this sample were about 13,000 clones; 20% to 25% of them appeared once. Of the sample, 3% to 4.5% is held by the ten largest clones.

Before undergoing thyroid surgery, none of the patients had been given any kind of treatment. Patient clinical samples collected from the early 2010s to the late 2010s were retrospectively analysed using T-cell receptor beta sequencing. This clone came up a few times. The antigen this receptor binds is unknown. Base qualities are not provided; no much larger clone lies one nucleotide away. The sequencing sample was made of blood. Recombination connected TRBV27 to TRBJ2-7, with no D gene named confidently. The clonotype originates from a female donor with papillary thyroid cancer or a benign thyroid nodule (not recorded which). Some clones in this sample may be carry-over from other donors' samples. The encoded CDR3 is CASSLSALGYEQYF. In nucleotides, the sequence is TGTGCCAGCAGTTTATCGGCTCTAGGCTACGAGCAGTACTTC.